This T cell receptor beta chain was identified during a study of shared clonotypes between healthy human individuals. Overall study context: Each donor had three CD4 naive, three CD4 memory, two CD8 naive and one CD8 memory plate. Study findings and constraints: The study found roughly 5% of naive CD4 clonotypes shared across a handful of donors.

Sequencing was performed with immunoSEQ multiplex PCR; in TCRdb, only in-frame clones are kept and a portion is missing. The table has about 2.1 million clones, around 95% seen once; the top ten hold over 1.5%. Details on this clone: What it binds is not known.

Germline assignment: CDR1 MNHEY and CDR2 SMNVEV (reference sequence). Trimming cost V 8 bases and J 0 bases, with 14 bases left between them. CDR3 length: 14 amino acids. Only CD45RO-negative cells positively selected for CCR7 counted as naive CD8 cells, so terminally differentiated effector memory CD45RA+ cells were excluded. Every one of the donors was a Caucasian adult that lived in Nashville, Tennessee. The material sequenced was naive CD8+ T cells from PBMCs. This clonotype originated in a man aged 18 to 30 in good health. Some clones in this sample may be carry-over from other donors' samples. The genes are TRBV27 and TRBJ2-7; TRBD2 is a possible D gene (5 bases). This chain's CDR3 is CASSSSADSYEQYF. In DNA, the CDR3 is TGTGCCAGCTCCTCGTCAGCGGACTCCTACGAGCAGTACTTC.